The T cell receptor (beta chain) under discussion was sequenced for a study of response to subunit inactivated influenza vaccine. TCRdb re-called the RT-PCR reads through MiXCR, storing one row per CDR3 protein. The sample holds some 150,000 distinct CDR3 sequences; about an eighth are singletons and the top ten take about 29%. This CDR3 is 13 amino acids long. CDR1 is MNHEY and CDR2 is SMNVEV in the germline V gene (reference sequence). J was trimmed by 7 bases and V by 6 bases; bases with no gene match: 8. The table lists this clonotype with many counts. These same data were also listed under a study on T cells expressing NK-cell markers. From that study: Beta-chain TCR cDNA was generated via 5'RACE template switching with UMIs. The contribution of dominant NKG2C+ clonotypes to CD8+ T cells in a handful of donors was roughly 1.0-7.5%.

The clonotype originates from a man between 50 and 59 years old who received an inactivated influenza vaccine. The sample was CD8+ T cells sorted from PBMCs, taken approximately 13 days after vaccination. The chain has TRBV27 and TRBJ1-2; 7 bases match TRBD1. The CDR3 reads CASSMTGWGGYTF. CDR3 in DNA: TGTGCCAGCAGCATGACAGGGTGGGGTGGCTACACCTTC.